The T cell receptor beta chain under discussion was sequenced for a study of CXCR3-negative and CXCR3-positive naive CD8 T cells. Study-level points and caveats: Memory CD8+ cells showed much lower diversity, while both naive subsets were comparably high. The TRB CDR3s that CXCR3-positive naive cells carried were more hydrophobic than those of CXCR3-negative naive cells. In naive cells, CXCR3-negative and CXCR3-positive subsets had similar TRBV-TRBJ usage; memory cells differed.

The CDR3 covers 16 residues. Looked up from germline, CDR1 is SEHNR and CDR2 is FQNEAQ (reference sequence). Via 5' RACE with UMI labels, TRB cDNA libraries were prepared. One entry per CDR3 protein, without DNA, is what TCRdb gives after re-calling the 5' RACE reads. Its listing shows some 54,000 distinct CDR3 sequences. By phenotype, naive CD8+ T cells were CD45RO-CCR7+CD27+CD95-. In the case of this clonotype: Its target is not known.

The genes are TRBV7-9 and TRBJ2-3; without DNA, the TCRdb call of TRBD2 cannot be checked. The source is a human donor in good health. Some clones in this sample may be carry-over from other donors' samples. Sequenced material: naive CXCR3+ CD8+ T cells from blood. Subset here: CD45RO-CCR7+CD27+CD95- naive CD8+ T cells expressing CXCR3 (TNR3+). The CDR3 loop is CASSPLAGGLTDTQYF.